This T cell receptor beta chain emerged from a study of cytomegalovirus exposure and HLA in healthy donors. Trimming cost V 4 bases and J 5 bases; bases outside gene matches: 13. The CDR3 totals 18 residues. The V gene's germline CDR1 is SGHDT and CDR2 YYEEEE. Study observations and caveats: Both high specificity and high sensitivity reportedly marked the classifier's diagnosis of cytomegalovirus status.

The PCR made use of 60 Vbeta and 13 Jbeta primers. The assay was immunoSEQ multiplex PCR, and TCRdb's table has in-frame clones only and misses some. This sample carries fewer than 250,000 clones, about nine tenths of them seen once, and the ten largest clones take roughly 0.98%. Comments on this clone: The antigen remains undetermined.

Sequencing was done on a sample of PBMCs. This chain uses TRBV5-6 with TRBJ1-6; 9 bases map to TRBD1. The TCR comes from a boy younger than 10 in good health and CMV-seronegative. The CDR3 region is CASSRIGQGIIDNSPLHF. The CDR3 DNA sequence: TGTGCCAGCAGCAGAATCGGACAGGGGATCATTGATAATTCACCCCTCCACTTT.